What follows are 22 T cell receptor beta chains derived from one specimen sequenced in a study of T cells in Graves' hyperthyroidism and ophthalmopathy. TCR beta CDR3 region amplification was performed from RNA transcripts. HTBI primers were employed in a first-round RT-PCR of the TCR CDR3. TCRdb itself ran the multiplex PCR reads through MiXCR, one entry per CDR3 protein. The sample includes around 250,000 distinct CDR3 sequences, roughly 15% of them seen just once. The sample consisted of blood. The receptors here all came from a woman between 18 and 29 years old with Graves' ophthalmopathy.

This clonotype was seen ten or more times. Written as DNA, the CDR3 is TGTGCCAGCAGTTACCACAGTAACACCGGGGAGCTGTTTTTT. Translated: CASSYHSNTGELFF. The rearrangement joins TRBV6-6 to TRBJ2-2; D unclear. The V gene lost 2 bases and the J gene lost 2 bases, with 6 bases spanning the gap. From germline, CDR1 is MNHNY and CDR2 SVGAGI (reference sequence). This CDR3 contains 14 residues.

This clonotype occurred many times. The rearrangement links TRBV6-1 to TRBJ2-7, with D possibly TRBD2 on 5 matching bases. The germline V and J ends were trimmed by 2 bases and 3 bases, with 17 bases remaining between them. The length of the CDR3 is 16 residues. The V gene's germline CDR1 is MNHNS and CDR2 SASEGT. The CDR3 is CASSEKAGRGLYEQYF. The CDR3 region has the DNA TGTGCCAGCAGTGAAAAGGCAGGACGAGGACTCTACGAGCAGTACTTC.

Many counts were recorded for this clonotype. The rearrangement uses TRBV5-1 and TRBJ1-1; tentative D call: TRBD1 (5 bases). CDR1 is SGHRS and CDR2 is YFSETQ in the germline V gene. This CDR3 comprises 15 residues. V shed 4 bases and J shed 4 bases, with 17 bases lying between them. The CDR3 spells CASSREGGAVTEAFF. For the CDR3, the DNA is TGCGCCAGCAGCCGAGAAGGAGGGGCGGTCACTGAAGCTTTCTTT.

This clonotype has ten or more counts. This sequence joins TRBV28 and TRBJ2-5; D not certain. Trimming shortened V by 3 bases and J by 4 bases, and 18 bases separated the two germline ends. Looked up from germline, CDR1 is MDHEN and CDR2 is SYDVKM. This CDR3 comprises 16 residues. The CDR3 sequence: CASSFSGGLGSETQYF. The CDR3, as DNA: TGTGCCAGCAGTTTTTCCGGTGGATTAGGGTCAGAGACCCAGTACTTC.

This clonotype occurred many times. The chain is built from TRBV11-3 and TRBJ2-3; 15 bases fit TRBD2. This CDR3 is 16 amino acids long. Losses at the gene ends were 5 bases for V and 5 bases for J; bases not matched to a gene: 5. Per germline, CDR1 SGHNT and CDR2 YENEEA. This chain's CDR3 is CASSHGLAGGLDTQYF. In DNA, the CDR3 is TGTGCCAGCAGCCACGGACTAGCGGGAGGGTTAGATACGCAGTATTTT.

This clonotype was seen a few times. The J gene is TRBJ2-5, the V gene TRBV5-1, with D possibly TRBD2 on 6 matching bases. CDR3 length: 13 residues. The V end lost 0 bases, the J end lost 4 bases, and 7 bases lay between the germline ends. Germline CDR1 and CDR2: SGHRS and YFSETQ. This chain's CDR3 is CASSLGGVETQYF. In DNA, the CDR3 is TGCGCCAGCAGCTTGGGCGGGGTAGAGACCCAGTACTTC.

This clonotype appeared a few times. A much larger clone sits a single nucleotide away, making a read error possible. The rearrangement links TRBV12-3 or TRBV12-4 to TRBJ1-4; 7 nucleotides line up with TRBD1. CDR3 size: 14 residues. The trim removed 2 bases at V and 10 bases at J, leaving 7 bases unmatched. The CDR3 DNA reads as TGTGCCAGCAGTTTAACGGCCAGGGGGGGAAAACTGTTTTTT. Its translation is CASSLTARGGKLFF.

This clonotype was detected ten times or more. J is TRBJ2-7 and V is TRBV28; TRBD1 matches at 9 bases. Germline-derived CDR1 and CDR2 are MDHEN and SYDVKM. V dropped 8 bases and J dropped 1; count of bases not matched to a gene: 6. The CDR3 is made up of 14 amino acids. The CDR3 DNA is TGTGCCAGCGAGCTACAGGGGGCATCCTACGAGCAGTACTTC. Its protein product is CASELQGASYEQYF.

This clonotype was counted many times. This chain connects TRBV4-1 to TRBJ1-1; D remains ambiguous. This CDR3 has 15 residues. CDR1 is MGHRA and CDR2 is YSYEKL in the germline V gene. The V end was cut by 0 bases, the J end by 0 bases, with 8 bases between. CDR3 sequence (DNA): TGCGCCAGCAGCCAAGATCCGAGGGTGAACACTGAAGCTTTCTTT. This codes for CASSQDPRVNTEAFF.

This clonotype has ten or more counts. The CDR3 sequence is CASSQVYGNTQYF. The DNA of the CDR3 is TGCGCCAGCAGCCAAGTTTATGGGAATACGCAGTATTTT. The chain has TRBV4-1 and TRBJ2-3; D is ambiguous. The CDR3 extends over 13 amino acids. CDR1 and CDR2 from the germline V gene are MGHRA and YSYEKL. The germline V and J ends were trimmed by 1 base and 7 bases, with 9 bases remaining between them.

This clonotype was seen ten or more times. The chain employs TRBV5-4 and TRBJ2-1; weak D call: TRBD2 (6 bases). The CDR3 has 13 amino acids. The germline V and J ends were trimmed by 2 bases and 6 bases, with 9 bases remaining between them. The germline CDR1 and CDR2 sequences are SGHNT and YYREEE (reference sequence). The CDR3 sequence: CASSLGGINEQFF. The CDR3 DNA reads TGTGCCAGCAGCTTAGGAGGGATCAATGAGCAGTTCTTC. The variable domain in full, with the rest retrieved from reference TRBV5-4 and TRBJ2-1, is ETGVTQSPTHLIKTRGQQVTLRCSSQSGHNTVSWYQQALGQGPQFIFQYYREEENGRGNFPPRFSGLQFPNYSSELNVNALELDDSALYLCASSLGGINEQFFGPGTRLTVL.

The chain combines TRBV29-1 with TRBJ2-1; 11 nucleotides match TRBD2. The CDR3 runs 15 residues. The V gene's germline CDR1 is SQVTM and CDR2 ANQGSEA. Trimming took 6 bases from V and 11 from J; bases not matched to a gene: 15. This CDR3 reads CSVSYPGTSGSQQFF. The CDR3, as DNA: TGCAGCGTCTCCTACCCCGGGACTAGCGGAAGCCAGCAGTTCTTC.

This clonotype was seen repeatedly, ten times or more. This chain uses TRBV12-3 or TRBV12-4 with TRBJ2-2; tentative D call: TRBD2 (6 bases). This CDR3 has 18 amino acids. The V end was cut by 0 bases, the J end by 3 bases, with 17 bases between. This CDR3 is CASSLAWGAGWDTGELFF. CDR3 in DNA: TGTGCCAGCAGTTTAGCCTGGGGTGCGGGGTGGGACACCGGGGAGCTGTTTTTT.

This clonotype showed up many times. The gene calls are TRBV7-9 and TRBJ1-2; no firm D call. The germline V gene has CDR1 SEHNR and CDR2 FQNEAQ (reference sequence). This CDR3 region has 13 residues. V gave up 1 base and J gave up 7 bases, with 10 bases separating them. CDR3 DNA: TGTGCCAGCAGCTTAGAAACTACCGGTGGCTACACCTTC. It is translated as CASSLETTGGYTF.

This clonotype was counted many times. The chain has TRBV5-1 and TRBJ2-1; D not certain. Germline-derived CDR1 and CDR2 are SGHRS and YFSETQ. Trimming pared 0 bases from V and 8 bases from J, leaving 9 bases between. The CDR3 has 13 residues. In DNA, the CDR3 is TGCGCCAGCAGCTTGGGACTTCGGGATGAGCAGTTCTTC. Protein sequence: CASSLGLRDEQFF.

In this sample, this clonotype turned up many times. The J gene is TRBJ2-1, the V gene TRBV7-3; a possible D gene is TRBD2 (7 bases). With 0 bases removed from V and 6 bases from J, the gap between germline ends came to 18 bases. Germline CDR1 and CDR2: SGHTA and FQGTGA. This CDR3 has 17 residues. The CDR3 loop is CASSLTVRGALVNEQFF. The CDR3 nucleotides read TGTGCCAGCAGCTTAACAGTACGGGGGGCCCTCGTCAATGAGCAGTTCTTC.

This clonotype was found many times. The chain joins TRBV6-9 to TRBJ1-5; D is unresolved. V lost 10 bases, J lost 2 bases, and 15 bases lay in between. Germline V gives CDR1 MNHGY, CDR2 SVAAGI. The CDR3 contains 14 residues. The CDR3 reads CATHPPAGNQPQHF. For the CDR3, the DNA is TGTGCCACCCACCCGCCTGCGGGCAATCAGCCCCAGCATTTT.

The CDR3 is CASSLEAGHEIDEQYF. The CDR3 DNA is TGTGCCAGCAGCTTAGAAGCGGGACACGAAATCGACGAGCAGTACTTC. The V and J genes are TRBV7-2 and TRBJ2-7; D may be TRBD2 (7 bases). Germline CDR1 reads SGHTA; CDR2 reads FQGNSA. The CDR3 runs 16 residues. The V gene lost 1 base and the J gene lost 5 bases, with 18 bases spanning the gap.

The table lists this clonotype with many counts. The chain links TRBV5-5 to TRBJ2-2; D is perhaps TRBD2 (5 bases). CDR3 length equals 14 residues. The ends were cut back, 1 base at V and 7 bases at J, with 11 bases in the middle. Germline V gene lookup returns CDR1 SGHKS and CDR2 YYEKEE (reference sequence). The CDR3 DNA follows: TGTGCCAGCAGCTTGTTTGAGGGCCTCGGGGAGCTGTTTTTT. This sequence encodes CASSLFEGLGELFF.

For this clonotype: This is likely a read error, given that the CDR3 carries no conserved phenylalanine or tryptophan at its end. The genes are TRBV7-9 and TRBJ2-5; 9 positions match TRBD1. The germline V gene encodes CDR1 SEHNR and CDR2 FQNEAQ (reference sequence). The CDR3 totals 16 residues. With 5 bases clipped from V and 5 bases from J, the junction kept 12 bases outside the gene matches. CDR3 sequence (DNA): TGTGCCAGCAGCCGGTTAGAGGACAGGGGCAGGGAGACCCAGTACCTC. It translates to CASSRLEDRGRETQYL.

This clonotype was counted ten times or more. This sequence joins TRBV18 and TRBJ1-1; 7 bases match TRBD1. With V trimmed by 6 bases and J by 7 bases, 8 bases remained unmatched. The CDR3 has 13 amino acids. Germline CDR1 is KGHSH and CDR2 is LQKENI. The CDR3 DNA reads as TGTGCCAGCTCTCACTCCCGGGACAGTGAAGCTTTCTTT. Its protein is CASSHSRDSEAFF.

Many counts were recorded for this clonotype. This sequence joins TRBV12-3 or TRBV12-4 and TRBJ2-7; D is ambiguous. V dropped 3 bases and J dropped 2 bases, with 11 bases sitting between them. This CDR3 is 14 amino acids long. In DNA, the CDR3 is TGTGCCAGCAGTTTCGCCCAGGCCCCCTACGAGCAGTACTTC. Translated, it gives CASSFAQAPYEQYF.